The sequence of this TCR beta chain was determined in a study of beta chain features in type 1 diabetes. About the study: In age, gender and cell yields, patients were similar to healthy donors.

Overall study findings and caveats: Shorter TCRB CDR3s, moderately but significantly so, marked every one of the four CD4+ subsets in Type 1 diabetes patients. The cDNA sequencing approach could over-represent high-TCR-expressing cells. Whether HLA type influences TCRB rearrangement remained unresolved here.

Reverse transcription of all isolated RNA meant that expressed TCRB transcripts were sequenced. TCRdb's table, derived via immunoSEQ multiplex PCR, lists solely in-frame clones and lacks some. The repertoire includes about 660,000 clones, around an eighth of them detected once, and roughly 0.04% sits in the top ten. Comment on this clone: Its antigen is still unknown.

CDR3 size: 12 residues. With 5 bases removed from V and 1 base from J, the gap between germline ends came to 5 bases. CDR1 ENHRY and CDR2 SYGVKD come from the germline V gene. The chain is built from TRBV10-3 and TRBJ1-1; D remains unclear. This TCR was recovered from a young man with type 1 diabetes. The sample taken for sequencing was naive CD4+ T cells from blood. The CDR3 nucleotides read TGTGCCATCAGTACACCGAACACTGAAGCTTTCTTT. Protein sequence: CAISTPNTEAFF.